This T cell receptor (beta chain) was recovered during a study of a mutant IDH1 vaccine in newly diagnosed glioma. At the level of the study: Patients were given eight vaccinations, scheduled in weeks 1, 3, 5, 7, 11, 15, 19 and 23.

Time point noted: week 23, last vaccination. All doses held 300 ug of mutant IDH1 20-mer peptide, with topical imiquimod. New IDH1-mutant, ATRX-lost WHO grade 3 or 4 astrocytomas occurred in donors. Whole-study findings and limits: Of all patients, roughly 93% showed vaccine-induced immune responses. Shifts in the top peripheral T cell clonotypes seemed unrelated to pseudoprogression.

Details on this clone: Its antigen is not known.

V lost 8 bases and J 9 bases, leaving 14 bases between the germline ends. The CDR3 length is 11 residues. The germline gives CDR1 MNHEY, CDR2 SVGAGI. Clones were sequenced by immunoSEQ multiplex PCR, and TCRdb holds only the in-frame ones, with some missing. The sample includes 50,000 to 85,000 clones, around 82% of them seen just once. This receptor was taken from a young man with glioma. Specimen: PBMCs, collected from a glioma patient whose treatment included an IDH1 peptide vaccine. The gene calls are TRBV6-5 and TRBJ2-7, with unresolved D. CDR3 sequence (DNA): TGTGCCAGCCCCGCTAATCGTTGGCAGTACTTC. Translating gives CASPANRWQYF.